Listed here are 20 T cell receptor beta chains from one sample, sequenced in a study of shared clonotypes between healthy human individuals. TCRdb keeps only in-frame clones here, not all; method: immunoSEQ multiplex PCR. The sample contains around 940,000 clones, around three quarters of which appear only once. The material sequenced was memory CD4+ T cells sorted from blood. As for subset: CD45RA-negative fraction. The source is a man aged 18 to 30 in good health.

With regard to this clone: The sample has other DNA sequences that encode this CDR3 too. The chain employs TRBV6-5 and TRBJ1-6; D uncertain. CDR1 and CDR2 from the germline V gene are MNHEY and SVGAGI. The CDR3 runs to 14 residues. V dropped 2 bases and J dropped 5 bases, with 7 bases sitting between them. The CDR3 spells CASSYGQDNSPLHF. CDR3 bases: TGTGCCAGCAGTTACGGGCAAGATAATTCACCCCTCCACTTT.

Concerning this clone: The sample carries other DNA sequences with the same CDR3. This chain uses TRBV5-1 with TRBJ2-1; D might be TRBD2 (6 bases). V lost 0 bases and J 0 bases, leaving 10 bases between the germline ends. Germline loops: CDR1 SGHRS, CDR2 YFSETQ. The CDR3 loop spans 16 amino acids. CDR3 in amino acids: CASSLGGMSSYNEQFF. CDR3 DNA: TGCGCCAGCAGCTTGGGCGGGATGAGCTCCTACAATGAGCAGTTCTTC.

Turning to this clone: Other DNA sequences in the sample encode the same CDR3. The genes are TRBV30 and TRBJ1-2; D possibly corresponds to TRBD1 (6 bases). Germline CDR1 reads GTSNPN; CDR2 reads SVGIG (reference sequence). Trimming removed 3 bases from V and 5 bases from J, with 13 bases in between. The CDR3 spans 13 residues. The CDR3 here is CAWRGLQGYGYTF. Here the CDR3 DNA reads TGTGCCTGGAGAGGCCTACAGGGTTATGGCTACACCTTC.

V gene TRBV2 combines with J gene TRBJ2-4; possibly TRBD1 or TRBD2 for D (5 bases each). Between the trimmed V and J ends, which lost 2 bases and 1 base, there was a span of 18 bases. The CDR3 loop spans 18 amino acids. Germline V gene data show CDR1 as SNHLY and CDR2 as FYNNEI. The CDR3 region has the DNA TGTGCCAGCAGTGAAAGTCAGGGTAGAGGGTTGGCCAAAAACATTCAGTACTTC. Translation gives CASSESQGRGLAKNIQYF.

This clone has only one observation. The chain is built from TRBV2 and TRBJ2-6; no clear D gene. Germline values: CDR1 SNHLY, CDR2 FYNNEI. Trimming cost V 7 bases and J 3 bases, with 4 bases left between them. The CDR3 has 12 residues. CDR3 nucleotides: TGTGCCAGCACTTATGGGGCCAACGTCCTGACTTTC. It codes for CASTYGANVLTF.

This clone appeared a single time. V and J are TRBV9 and TRBJ2-1; 10 bases are shared with TRBD2. CDR1 SGDLS and CDR2 YYNGEE come from the germline V gene. The CDR3 covers 15 residues. Unmatched junction bases numbered 6, after V lost 4 bases and J lost 5 bases. The CDR3 here is CASSISGGLHNEQFF. In nucleotides, the CDR3 is TGTGCCAGCAGCATTAGCGGGGGGCTTCACAATGAGCAGTTCTTC.

This clone was counted many times. This chain joins TRBV5-6 and TRBJ1-1; no clear D. V lost 0 bases to trimming and J lost 5 bases, with 11 bases between them. Per the germline V gene, CDR1 is SGHDT and CDR2 is YYEEEE. This CDR3 has 14 amino acids. Here the CDR3 DNA reads TGTGCCAGCAGCTTGGGGGGTGTTGGAACTGAAGCTTTCTTT. This codes for CASSLGGVGTEAFF.

V and J are TRBV29-1 and TRBJ2-1; no reliable D call. This CDR3 is 13 amino acids long. Trimming took off 5 bases at V and 11 bases at J, with 19 bases between the two ends. Germline assignment: CDR1 SQVTM and CDR2 ANQGSEA. The CDR3 DNA is TGCAGCGTTTCTCTGGGCGGAGACCGTAAGCAGTTCTTC. Its translation is CSVSLGGDRKQFF.

The genes are TRBV6-6 and TRBJ2-7, with a possible D match to TRBD2 (6 bases). Trimming removed 6 bases at V and 0 bases at J, with 12 bases between. This CDR3 has 14 amino acids. The V gene's germline CDR1 is MNHNY and CDR2 SVGAGI (reference sequence). The CDR3 protein is CASRDSGSSYEQYF. CDR3 sequence (DNA): TGTGCCAGCAGGGATAGCGGTAGCTCCTACGAGCAGTACTTC.

The gene calls are TRBV25-1 and TRBJ1-1, with D perhaps TRBD1 (6 bases). The CDR3 totals 15 residues. V dropped 5 bases and J dropped 4 bases, with 17 bases sitting between them. The germline CDR1 and CDR2 sequences are MGHDK and SYGVNS. Written as DNA, the CDR3 is TGTGCCAGCAGTACTTGGGGGGCATCAGGCACTGAAGCTTTCTTT. Its protein product is CASSTWGASGTEAFF. The entire variable domain, with the rest obtained from reference TRBV25-1 and TRBJ1-1, is as follows: EADIYQTPRYLVIGTGKKITLECSQTMGHDKMYWYQQDPGMELHLIHYSYGVNSTEKGDLSSESTVSRIRTEHFPLTLESARPSHTSQYLCASSTWGASGTEAFFGQGTRLTVV.

The gene calls are TRBV2 and TRBJ1-6; D call uncertain. This CDR3 contains 11 residues. Germline CDR1 reads SNHLY; CDR2 reads FYNNEI. V lost 5 bases to trimming and J lost 14 bases, with 10 bases between them. CDR3 bases: TGTGCCAGCAGTACCATGTCTACCCTCCACTTT. This codes for CASSTMSTLHF. Drawing the rest from reference TRBV2 and TRBJ1-6, the complete variable domain is EPEVTQTPSHQVTQMGQEVILRCVPISNHLYFYWYRQILGQKVEFLVSFYNNEISEKSEIFDDQFSVERPDGSNFTLKIRSTKLEDSAMYFCASSTMSTLHFGNGTRLTVT.

The chain recombines TRBV6-1 with TRBJ2-7, with D possibly matching TRBD2 (5 bases). Germline V gives CDR1 MNHNS, CDR2 SASEGT. With 6 bases removed from V and 6 bases from J, the gap between germline ends came to 18 bases. CDR3 size: 14 residues. The CDR3 bases are TGTGCCAGCAGCCTCATATATCCCGAGGGCGAGCAGTACTTC. Protein sequence: CASSLIYPEGEQYF.

The chain joins TRBV7-9 to TRBJ2-7, with 7 bases matching TRBD2. Trimming at V came to 5 bases and at J to 0 bases, leaving 7 bases not matched to a gene. Germline assignment: CDR1 SEHNR and CDR2 FQNEAQ (reference sequence). CDR3 length: 15 residues. CDR3 loop: CASSRSSGSSYEQYF. The DNA of the CDR3 is TGTGCCAGCAGCCGATCTAGCGGTTCCTCCTACGAGCAGTACTTC.

The J gene is TRBJ2-3, the V gene TRBV7-6; 8 nucleotides agree with TRBD1. CDR3 length equals 15 residues. Germline trimming cut 1 base from V and 5 bases from J; bases unmatched to any gene: 5. Germline CDR1 and CDR2: SGHVS and FNYEAQ. This chain's CDR3 is CASSLGTGSGDTQYF. The CDR3 coding sequence is TGTGCCAGCAGCTTAGGGACAGGGTCGGGAGATACGCAGTATTTT.

Note on this clone: The same CDR3 also results from other DNA sequences found in this sample. V usage is TRBV5-1 and J usage is TRBJ2-3; no firm D call. Trimming took off 5 bases at V and 0 bases at J, with 10 bases between the two ends. CDR3 length: 14 residues. The V gene's germline CDR1 is SGHRS and CDR2 YFSETQ. In DNA, the CDR3 is TGCGCCAGCAGAGCAGTTACTAGCACAGATACGCAGTATTTT. Amino acids: CASRAVTSTDTQYF.

This chain connects TRBV5-8 to TRBJ2-5, with no clear D. The CDR3 extends over 13 amino acids. Germline lookup yields CDR1 SGHTS and CDR2 YDEGEE. V was clipped by 0 bases and J by 6 bases, with 9 bases between them. In nucleotides, the CDR3 is TGTGCCAGCAGCTTGGGACTCAGACAGACCCAGTACTTC. Its translation is CASSLGLRQTQYF. Complete variable domain (other parts from reference TRBV5-8 and TRBJ2-5): EAGVTQSPTHLIKTRGQQATLRCSPISGHTSVYWYQQALGLGLQFLLWYDEGEERNRGNFPPRFSGRQFPNYSSELNVNALELEDSALYLCASSLGLRQTQYFGPGTRLLVL.

The chain links TRBV11-1 to TRBJ1-6; 9 bases line up with TRBD1. CDR3 length: 15 amino acids. V was pared by 5 bases and J by 7 bases, with 6 bases of the junction left unmatched. The germline CDR1 and CDR2 sequences are SGHAT and FQDESV (reference sequence). CDR3 residues: CASSPKTGGNSPLHF. CDR3 nucleotides: TGTGCCAGCAGCCCAAAGACAGGGGGAAATTCACCCCTCCACTTT.

The V and J genes are TRBV7-6 and TRBJ1-1; D is ambiguous. Trimming shortened V by 5 bases and J by 0 bases, and 13 bases separated the two germline ends. Per germline, CDR1 SGHVS and CDR2 FNYEAQ. The CDR3 extends over 15 amino acids. CDR3 residues: CASSPQAGMNTEAFF. The CDR3 DNA reads as TGTGCCAGCAGCCCCCAAGCAGGTATGAACACTGAAGCTTTCTTT. Based on the CDR3 plus reference TRBV7-6 and TRBJ1-1, the full variable domain is GAGVSQSPRYKVTKRGQDVALRCDPISGHVSLYWYRQALGQGPEFLTYFNYEAQQDKSGLPNDRFSAERPEGSISTLTIQRTEQRDSAMYRCASSPQAGMNTEAFFGQGTRLTVV.

The genes are TRBV4-1 and TRBJ1-2; D remains ambiguous. Germline assignment: CDR1 MGHRA and CDR2 YSYEKL. The CDR3 runs to 15 residues. Trimming left V 1 base short and J 4 bases short, with 13 bases between. CDR3 residues: CASSQGEQTIYGYTF. The CDR3 nucleotides read TGCGCCAGCAGCCAAGGGGAACAGACCATCTATGGCTACACCTTC.

This rearrangement joins TRBV7-2 to TRBJ2-1, with D possibly being TRBD1 (6 bases). The CDR3 has 16 amino acids. Trimming removed 4 bases from V and 4 bases from J, with 17 bases in between. Germline CDR1 SGHTA, CDR2 FQGNSA. The CDR3: CASSSSDRRLYNEQFF. As DNA, the CDR3 is TGTGCCAGCAGCTCCTCCGACAGGCGGCTATACAATGAGCAGTTCTTC.